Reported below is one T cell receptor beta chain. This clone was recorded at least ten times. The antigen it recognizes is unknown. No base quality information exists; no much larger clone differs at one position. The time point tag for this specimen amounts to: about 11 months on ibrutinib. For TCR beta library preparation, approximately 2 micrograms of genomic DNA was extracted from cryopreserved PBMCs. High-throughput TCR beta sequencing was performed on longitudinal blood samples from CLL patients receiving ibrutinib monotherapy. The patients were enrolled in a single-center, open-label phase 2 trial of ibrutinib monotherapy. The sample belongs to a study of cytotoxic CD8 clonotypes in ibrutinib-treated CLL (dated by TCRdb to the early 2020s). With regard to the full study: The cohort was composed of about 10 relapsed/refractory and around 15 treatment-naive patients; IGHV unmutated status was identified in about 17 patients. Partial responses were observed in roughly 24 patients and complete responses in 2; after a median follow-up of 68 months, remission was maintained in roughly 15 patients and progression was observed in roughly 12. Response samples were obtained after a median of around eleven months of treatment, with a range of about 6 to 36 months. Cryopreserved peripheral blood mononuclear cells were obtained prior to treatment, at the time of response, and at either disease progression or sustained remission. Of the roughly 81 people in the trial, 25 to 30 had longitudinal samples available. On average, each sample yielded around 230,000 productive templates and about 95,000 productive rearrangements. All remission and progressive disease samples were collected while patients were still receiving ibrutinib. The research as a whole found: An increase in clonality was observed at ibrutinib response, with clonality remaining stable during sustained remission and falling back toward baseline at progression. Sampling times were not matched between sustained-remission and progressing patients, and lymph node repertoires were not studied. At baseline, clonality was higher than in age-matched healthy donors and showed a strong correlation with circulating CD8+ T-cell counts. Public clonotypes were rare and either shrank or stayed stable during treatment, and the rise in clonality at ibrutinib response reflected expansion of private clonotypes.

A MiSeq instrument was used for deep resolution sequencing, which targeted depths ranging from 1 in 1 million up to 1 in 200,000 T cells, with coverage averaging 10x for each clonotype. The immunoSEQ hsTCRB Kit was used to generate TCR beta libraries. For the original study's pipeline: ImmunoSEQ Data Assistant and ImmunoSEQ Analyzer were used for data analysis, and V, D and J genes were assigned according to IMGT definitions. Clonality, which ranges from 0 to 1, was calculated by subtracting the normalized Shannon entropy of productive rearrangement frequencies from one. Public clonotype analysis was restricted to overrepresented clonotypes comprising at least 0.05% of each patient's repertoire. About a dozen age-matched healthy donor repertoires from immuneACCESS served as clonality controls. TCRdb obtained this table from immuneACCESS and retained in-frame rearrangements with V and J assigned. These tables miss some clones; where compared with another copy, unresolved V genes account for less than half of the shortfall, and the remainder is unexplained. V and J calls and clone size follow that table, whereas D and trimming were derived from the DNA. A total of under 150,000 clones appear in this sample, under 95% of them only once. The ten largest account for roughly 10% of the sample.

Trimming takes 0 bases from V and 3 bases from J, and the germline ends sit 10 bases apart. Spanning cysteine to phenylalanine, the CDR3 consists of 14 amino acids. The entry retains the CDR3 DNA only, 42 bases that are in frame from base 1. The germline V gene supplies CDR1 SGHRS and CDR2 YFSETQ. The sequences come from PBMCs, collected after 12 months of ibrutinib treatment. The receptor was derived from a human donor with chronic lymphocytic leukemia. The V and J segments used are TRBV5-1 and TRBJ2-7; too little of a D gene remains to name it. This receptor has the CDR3 CASSLAPAGYEQYF. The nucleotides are TGCGCCAGCAGCTTGGCGCCCGCAGGCTACGAGCAGTACTTC.